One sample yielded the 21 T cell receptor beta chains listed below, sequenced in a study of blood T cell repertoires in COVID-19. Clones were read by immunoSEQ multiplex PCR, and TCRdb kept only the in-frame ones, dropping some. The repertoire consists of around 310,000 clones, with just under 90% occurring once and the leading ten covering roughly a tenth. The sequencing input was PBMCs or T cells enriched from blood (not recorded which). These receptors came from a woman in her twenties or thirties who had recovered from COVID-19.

The CDR3, as DNA: TGCGCCAGCAGCTTGACAGGCAGCAATCAGCCCCAGCATTTT. This gives the protein CASSLTGSNQPQHF. V usage is TRBV5-1 and J usage is TRBJ1-5; D possibly corresponds to TRBD1 (5 bases). The germline V and J ends were trimmed by 1 base and 1 base, with 6 bases remaining between them. CDR3 length: 14 residues. Germline lookup yields CDR1 SGHRS and CDR2 YFSETQ. The whole variable domain, remainder taken from reference TRBV5-1 and TRBJ1-5, is KAGVTQTPRYLIKTRGQQVTLSCSPISGHRSVSWYQQTPGQGLQFLFEYFSETQRNKGNFPGRFSGRQFSNSRSEMNVSTLELGDSALYLCASSLTGSNQPQHFGDGTRLSIL.

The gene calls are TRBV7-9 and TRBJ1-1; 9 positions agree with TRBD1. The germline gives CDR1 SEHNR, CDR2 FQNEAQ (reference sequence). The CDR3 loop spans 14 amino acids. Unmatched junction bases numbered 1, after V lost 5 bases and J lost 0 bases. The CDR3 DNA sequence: TGTGCCAGCAGCCGACAGGGGGTGAACACTGAAGCTTTCTTT. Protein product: CASSRQGVNTEAFF.

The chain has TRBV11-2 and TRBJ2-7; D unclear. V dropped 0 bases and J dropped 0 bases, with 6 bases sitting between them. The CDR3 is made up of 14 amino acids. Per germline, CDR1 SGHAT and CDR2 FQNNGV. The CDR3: CASSLEAFSYEQYF. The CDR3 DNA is TGTGCCAGCAGCTTAGAAGCATTCTCCTACGAGCAGTACTTC.

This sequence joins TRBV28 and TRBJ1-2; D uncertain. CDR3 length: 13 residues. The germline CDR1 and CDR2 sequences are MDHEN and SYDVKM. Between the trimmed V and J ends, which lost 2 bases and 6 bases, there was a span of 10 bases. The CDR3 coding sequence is TGTGCCAGCAGTTTAACCAACACTAATGGCTACACCTTC. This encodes CASSLTNTNGYTF.

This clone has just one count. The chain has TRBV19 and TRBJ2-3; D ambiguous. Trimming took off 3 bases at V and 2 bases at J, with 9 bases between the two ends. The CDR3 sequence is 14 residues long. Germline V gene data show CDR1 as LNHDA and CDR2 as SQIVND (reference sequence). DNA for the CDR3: TGTGCCAGTAGTATGATCGGGTTCACAGATACGCAGTATTTT. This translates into CASSMIGFTDTQYF.

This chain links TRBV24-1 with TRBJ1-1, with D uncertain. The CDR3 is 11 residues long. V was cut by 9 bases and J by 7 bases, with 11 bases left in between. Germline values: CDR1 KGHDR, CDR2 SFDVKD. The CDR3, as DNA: TGTGCCACCTCAGAGAGGATTGAAGCTTTCTTT. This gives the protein CATSERIEAFF.

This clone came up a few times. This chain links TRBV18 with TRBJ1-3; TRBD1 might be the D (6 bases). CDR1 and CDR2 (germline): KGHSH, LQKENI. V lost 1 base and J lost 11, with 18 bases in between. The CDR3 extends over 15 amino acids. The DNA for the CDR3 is TGTGCCAGCTCACCACTGGACAGCGCTTCAGGACCCATATATTTT. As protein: CASSPLDSASGPIYF.

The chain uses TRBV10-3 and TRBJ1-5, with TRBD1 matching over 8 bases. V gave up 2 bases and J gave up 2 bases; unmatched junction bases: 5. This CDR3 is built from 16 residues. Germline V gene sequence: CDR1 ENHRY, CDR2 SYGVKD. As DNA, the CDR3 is TGTGCCATCAGTGAGCCTGAACAGGGGGGCAATCAGCCCCAGCATTTT. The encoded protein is CAISEPEQGGNQPQHF.

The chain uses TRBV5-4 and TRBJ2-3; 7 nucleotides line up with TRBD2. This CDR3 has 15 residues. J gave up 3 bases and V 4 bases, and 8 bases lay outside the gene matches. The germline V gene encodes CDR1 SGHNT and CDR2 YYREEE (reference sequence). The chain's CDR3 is CASSQGLGGTDTQYF. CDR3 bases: TGTGCCAGCAGCCAGGGTTTGGGGGGGACAGATACGCAGTATTTT. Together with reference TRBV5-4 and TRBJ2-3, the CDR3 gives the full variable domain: ETGVTQSPTHLIKTRGQQVTLRCSSQSGHNTVSWYQQALGQGPQFIFQYYREEENGRGNFPPRFSGLQFPNYSSELNVNALELDDSALYLCASSQGLGGTDTQYFGPGTRLTVL.

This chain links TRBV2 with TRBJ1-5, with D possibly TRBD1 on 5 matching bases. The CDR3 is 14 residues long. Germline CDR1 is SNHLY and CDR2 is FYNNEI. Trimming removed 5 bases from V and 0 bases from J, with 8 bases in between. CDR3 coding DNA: TGTGCCAGCAGTTCGCAGGGTAGCAATCAGCCCCAGCATTTT. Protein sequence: CASSSQGSNQPQHF.

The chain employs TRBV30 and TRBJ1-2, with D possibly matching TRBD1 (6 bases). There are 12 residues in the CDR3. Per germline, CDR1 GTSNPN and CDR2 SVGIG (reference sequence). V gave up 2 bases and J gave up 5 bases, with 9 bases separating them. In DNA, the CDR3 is TGTGCCTGGAGTCCCCAGGGGTATGGCTACACCTTC. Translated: CAWSPQGYGYTF. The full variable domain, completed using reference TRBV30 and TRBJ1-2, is SQTIHQWPATLVQPVGSPLSLECTVEGTSNPNLYWYRQAAGRGLQLLFYSVGIGQISSEVPQNLSASRPQDRQFILSSKKLLLSDSGFYLCAWSPQGYGYTFGSGTRLTVV.

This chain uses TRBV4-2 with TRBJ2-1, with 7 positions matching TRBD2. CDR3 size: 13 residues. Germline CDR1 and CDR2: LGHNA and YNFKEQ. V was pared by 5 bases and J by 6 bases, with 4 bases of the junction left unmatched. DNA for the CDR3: TGTGCCAGCAGCGGGGGGGTTGCCAATGAGCAGTTCTTC. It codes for CASSGGVANEQFF.

CDR3 sequence (DNA): TGTGCCAGCAGTTCACCCCATGAAAGGCGGGCCGGGGAGCTGTTTTTT. It encodes CASSSPHERRAGELFF. The V gene is TRBV28, the J gene TRBJ2-2; a possible D gene is TRBD2 (5 bases). The V gene lost 4 bases and the J gene lost 6 bases, with 18 bases spanning the gap. CDR1 MDHEN and CDR2 SYDVKM come from the germline V gene. This CDR3 spans 16 amino acids.

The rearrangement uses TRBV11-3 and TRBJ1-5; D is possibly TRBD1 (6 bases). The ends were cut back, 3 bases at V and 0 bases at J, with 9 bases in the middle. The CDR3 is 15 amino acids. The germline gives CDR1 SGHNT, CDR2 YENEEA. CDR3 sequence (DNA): TGTGCCAGCAGCTTGGGGGCATATAGCAATCAGCCCCAGCATTTT. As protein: CASSLGAYSNQPQHF.

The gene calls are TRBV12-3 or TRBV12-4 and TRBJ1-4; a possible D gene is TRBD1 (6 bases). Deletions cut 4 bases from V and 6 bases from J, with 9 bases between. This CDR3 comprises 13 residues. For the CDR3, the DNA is TGTGCCAGCAGTTCGAACAGGGATGAAAAACTGTTTTTT. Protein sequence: CASSSNRDEKLFF.

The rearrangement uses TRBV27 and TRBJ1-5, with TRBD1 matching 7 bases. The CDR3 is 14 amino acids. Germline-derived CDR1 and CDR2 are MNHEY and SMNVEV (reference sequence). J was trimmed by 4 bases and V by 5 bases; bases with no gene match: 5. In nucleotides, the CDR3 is TGTGCCAGCAGTGACAGGGCGGTTAATCAGCCCCAGCATTTT. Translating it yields CASSDRAVNQPQHF.

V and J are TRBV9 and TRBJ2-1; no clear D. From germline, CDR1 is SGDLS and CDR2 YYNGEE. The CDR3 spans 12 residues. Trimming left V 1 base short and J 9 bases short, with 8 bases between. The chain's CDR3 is CASSVSFREQFF. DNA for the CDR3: TGTGCCAGCAGCGTATCCTTCCGTGAGCAGTTCTTC.

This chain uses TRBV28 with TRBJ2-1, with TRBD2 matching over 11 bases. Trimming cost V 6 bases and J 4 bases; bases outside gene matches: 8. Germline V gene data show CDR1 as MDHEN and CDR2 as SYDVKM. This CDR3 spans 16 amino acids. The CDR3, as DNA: TGTGCCAGCAGGAATTCAGGGACTAGCGGTTACAATGAGCAGTTCTTC. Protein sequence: CASRNSGTSGYNEQFF.

Here the CDR3 reads CAWSVPRGSNYGYTF. The DNA for the CDR3 is TGTGCCTGGAGTGTACCTAGGGGCTCTAACTATGGCTACACCTTC. The genes are TRBV30 and TRBJ1-2; possible D gene TRBD1, 5 bases. Germline V gene lookup returns CDR1 GTSNPN and CDR2 SVGIG (reference sequence). Trimming cost V 0 bases and J 0 bases, with 11 bases left between them. The CDR3 extends over 15 amino acids.

For the CDR3, the DNA is TGTGCCAGCAGTTACTCTGGGGGGGGCGCAGGCTACGAGCAGTACTTC. This encodes CASSYSGGGAGYEQYF. The V and J genes are TRBV6-2 or TRBV6-3 and TRBJ2-7; TRBD2 might be the D (7 bases). CDR3 size: 16 residues. Trimming removed 0 bases at V and 3 bases at J, with 15 bases between. Germline CDR1 reads MNHEY; CDR2 reads SVGEGT.

The CDR3 bases are TGTGCCAGCAGTTTCGTGGCGGGAGGTCCGTACGAGCAGTACTTC. The encoded protein is CASSFVAGGPYEQYF. The chain employs TRBV27 and TRBJ2-7, with 8 bases aligning to TRBD2. From germline, CDR1 is MNHEY and CDR2 SMNVEV (reference sequence). V lost 3 bases to trimming and J lost 4 bases; unmatched junction nucleotides: 8. This CDR3 is 15 amino acids long.